The 5 T cell receptor beta chains reported below all come from one sample, sequenced in a study of shared clonotypes between healthy human individuals. The repertoire was sequenced with immunoSEQ multiplex PCR; TCRdb's copy has only in-frame clones and lacks some. The table lists roughly 2 million clones, about 94% of them singletons. Sequenced: naive CD4+ T cells sorted from blood. Indicated subset: CD45RA+ positively selected. Every receptor here comes from a man between 18 and 29 years old in good health.

The chain carries TRBV30 and TRBJ2-7; 11 nucleotides line up with TRBD1. Germline CDR1 GTSNPN, CDR2 SVGIG (reference sequence). J lost 4 bases, V lost 8 bases, and 7 bases had no gene match. The CDR3 is 13 residues long. The CDR3 protein is CAPGQGVSYEQYF. Here the CDR3 DNA reads TGTGCCCCGGGACAGGGGGTCAGTTACGAGCAGTACTTC. Combining the CDR3 with reference TRBV30 and TRBJ2-7 gives the whole variable domain SQTIHQWPATLVQPVGSPLSLECTVEGTSNPNLYWYRQAAGRGLQLLFYSVGIGQISSEVPQNLSASRPQDRQFILSSKKLLLSDSGFYLCAPGQGVSYEQYFGPGTRLTVT.

This chain joins TRBV30 and TRBJ1-1; a possible D gene is TRBD1 (6 bases). Deletions cut 2 bases from V and 10 bases from J, with 11 bases between. This CDR3 comprises 11 residues. Germline values: CDR1 GTSNPN, CDR2 SVGIG (reference sequence). Here the CDR3 reads CAWSPRGTAFF. The CDR3 bases are TGTGCCTGGAGTCCCAGGGGTACAGCTTTCTTT.

The chain combines TRBV5-1 with TRBJ2-5, with unresolved D. The germline V and J ends were trimmed by 3 bases and 4 bases, with 10 bases remaining between them. The CDR3 has 13 amino acids. Germline assignment: CDR1 SGHRS and CDR2 YFSETQ. CDR3 sequence: CASSSGRAETQYF. CDR3 bases: TGCGCCAGCAGCTCAGGACGAGCAGAGACCCAGTACTTC. The full variable domain, rest sourced from reference TRBV5-1 and TRBJ2-5, is KAGVTQTPRYLIKTRGQQVTLSCSPISGHRSVSWYQQTPGQGLQFLFEYFSETQRNKGNFPGRFSGRQFSNSRSEMNVSTLELGDSALYLCASSSGRAETQYFGPGTRLLVL.

The chain carries TRBV27 and TRBJ1-6; TRBD1 aligns across 9 bases. Germline V gene lookup returns CDR1 MNHEY and CDR2 SMNVEV (reference sequence). J gave up 9 bases and V 3 bases, and 9 bases lay outside the gene matches. This CDR3 has 16 amino acids. The CDR3 sequence is CASSFYMGQGTSPLHF. CDR3 sequence (DNA): TGTGCCAGCAGTTTCTATATGGGACAGGGCACTTCACCCCTCCACTTT.

The chain combines TRBV6-5 with TRBJ1-5; D is unclear. This CDR3 is built from 14 residues. Per the germline V gene, CDR1 is MNHEY and CDR2 is SVGAGI. Between the trimmed V and J ends, which lost 0 bases and 2 bases, there was a span of 5 bases. The CDR3 bases are TGTGCCAGCAGTTACTCCCCGGGCAATCAGCCCCAGCATTTT. As protein: CASSYSPGNQPQHF.